The 18 T cell receptor beta chains listed next were all sequenced from one sample in a study of blood T cell repertoires in COVID-19. Assay: immunoSEQ multiplex PCR; the TCRdb copy retains only in-frame clones and omits some. This sample has fewer than 150,000 clones, with about 76% found just once. The specimen was peripheral blood. All receptors come from a man aged 80 or over with acute or convalescent COVID-19.

The rearrangement joins TRBV7-3 to TRBJ1-1; D not certain. This CDR3 is 13 amino acids long. Trimming shortened V by 3 bases and J by 1 base, and 6 bases separated the two germline ends. Germline CDR1 and CDR2: SGHTA and FQGTGA. The CDR3 reads CASSFAGNTEAFF. The CDR3 nucleotides are TGTGCCAGCAGCTTCGCAGGGAACACTGAAGCTTTCTTT.

V gene TRBV7-2 combines with J gene TRBJ2-5; D perhaps matches TRBD1 (6 bases). The CDR3 spans 13 residues. Germline-derived CDR1 and CDR2 are SGHTA and FQGNSA. Trimming took off 2 bases at V and 5 bases at J, with 9 bases between the two ends. In nucleotides, the CDR3 is TGTGCCAGCAGCTTAAGGGGGATGGAGACCCAGTACTTC. It is translated as CASSLRGMETQYF.

The rearrangement uses TRBV6-5 and TRBJ1-6, with D tentatively TRBD1 (6 bases). Trimming stripped 8 bases from V and 5 bases from J, with 13 bases between. This CDR3 spans 14 amino acids. Germline-derived CDR1 and CDR2 are MNHEY and SVGAGI. This CDR3 reads CASFRGQNNSPLHF. The CDR3 region has the DNA TGTGCCAGCTTCCGAGGACAGAATAATTCACCCCTCCACTTT.

The gene calls are TRBV24-1 and TRBJ1-2, with 9 bases lining up with TRBD1. V trimming: 4 bases; J trimming: 6 bases; junction bases outside the gene matches: 14. The V gene's germline CDR1 is KGHDR and CDR2 SFDVKD. CDR3 length equals 17 residues. The CDR3 loop is CATSETQKKTGGHGYTF. DNA for the CDR3: TGTGCCACCAGTGAAACCCAAAAAAAGACAGGGGGACATGGCTACACCTTC.

This clone was recorded only once. The CDR3 sequence: CASSWGTAPSGANVLTF. In nucleotides, the CDR3 is TGTGCCAGCAGCTGGGGGACAGCTCCTTCTGGGGCCAACGTCCTGACTTTC. J is TRBJ2-6 and V is TRBV5-4, with 7 bases matching TRBD1. Trimming took 3 bases from V and 1 from J; bases not matched to a gene: 7. There are 17 residues in the CDR3. CDR1 and CDR2 (germline): SGHNT, YYREEE (reference sequence).

The chain carries TRBV7-2 and TRBJ1-2; TRBD1 matches 8 bases. CDR1 and CDR2 from the germline V gene are SGHTA and FQGNSA. Germline trimming cut 5 bases from V and 4 bases from J; bases unmatched to any gene: 6. The CDR3 spans 14 residues. As DNA, the CDR3 is TGTGCCAGCAGCCAAACAGGGGGAGGCTATGGCTACACCTTC. Its translation is CASSQTGGGYGYTF.

The genes are TRBV2 and TRBJ1-2; D not certain. Germline V gene sequence: CDR1 SNHLY, CDR2 FYNNEI. This CDR3 has 13 amino acids. Between the trimmed V and J ends, which lost 6 bases and 4 bases, there was a span of 12 bases. For the CDR3, the DNA is TGTGCCAGCAGGCGGCTAGGAGCCTATGGCTACACCTTC. This encodes CASRRLGAYGYTF.

The chain links TRBV19 to TRBJ2-2; the match to TRBD1 covers 8 bases. The CDR3 extends over 13 amino acids. CDR1 and CDR2 (germline): LNHDA, SQIVND (reference sequence). With V trimmed by 9 bases and J by 6 bases, 6 bases remained unmatched. For the CDR3, the DNA is TGTGCCAGCACGACAGGGGAGTCCGGGGAGCTGTTTTTT. It encodes CASTTGESGELFF.

This clone appeared a few times. The CDR3 coding sequence is TGCAGCGTCCTCACTATAAGGGACCGGGACAGCTCCTACGAGCAGTACTTC. Translating it yields CSVLTIRDRDSSYEQYF. The chain employs TRBV29-1 and TRBJ2-7, with 7 bases aligning to TRBD1. The length of the CDR3 is 17 residues. Losses at the gene ends were 6 bases for V and 0 bases for J; bases not matched to a gene: 17. Germline V gives CDR1 SQVTM, CDR2 ANQGSEA.

This clone appeared a few times. The chain links TRBV7-2 to TRBJ2-1; D unresolved. Looked up from germline, CDR1 is SGHTA and CDR2 is FQGNSA. The CDR3 covers 12 residues. Between the trimmed V and J ends, which lost 8 bases and 9 bases, there was a span of 14 bases. The CDR3 DNA follows: TGTGCCAGCTCTGCCCTCCTGAGTGAGCAGTTCTTC. Its translation is CASSALLSEQFF.

This clone showed up just a few times. J is TRBJ2-7 and V is TRBV6-6; a possible D gene is TRBD2 (6 bases). The CDR3 is made up of 13 amino acids. Germline CDR1 and CDR2: MNHNY and SVGAGI (reference sequence). V lost 6 bases to trimming and J lost 0 bases, with 9 bases between them. Here the CDR3 DNA reads TGTGCCAGCAGGGGACTGATCTCCTACGAGCAGTACTTC. It translates to CASRGLISYEQYF.

This sequence joins TRBV5-1 and TRBJ1-1, with D possibly being TRBD1 (6 bases). There are 16 residues in the CDR3. The germline V gene encodes CDR1 SGHRS and CDR2 YFSETQ. The germline V and J ends were trimmed by 0 bases and 4 bases, with 16 bases remaining between them. The CDR3 is CASSLEVRGGGTEAFF. The CDR3 DNA sequence: TGCGCCAGCAGCTTGGAGGTTCGGGGGGGCGGCACTGAAGCTTTCTTT.

This chain joins TRBV7-9 and TRBJ1-6; 9 nucleotides agree with TRBD1. The germline gives CDR1 SEHNR, CDR2 FQNEAQ (reference sequence). CDR3 length: 15 residues. V lost 5 bases, J lost 11 bases, and 10 bases stayed unmatched. CDR3 sequence reads: CASSPYGQGSPPLHF. The CDR3 DNA reads as TGTGCCAGCAGCCCATACGGACAGGGGTCTCCACCCCTCCACTTT.

The rearrangement uses TRBV18 and TRBJ1-3; tentative D call: TRBD1 (6 bases). Germline V gene sequence: CDR1 KGHSH, CDR2 LQKENI. The germline V and J ends were trimmed by 6 bases and 2 bases, with 23 bases remaining between them. This CDR3 is built from 18 residues. The chain's CDR3 is CASSPTFGQFKTGNTIYF. The CDR3 DNA is TGTGCCAGCTCCCCCACGTTCGGACAGTTCAAAACTGGAAACACCATATATTTT.

J is TRBJ2-6 and V is TRBV4-1; 8 bases fit TRBD1. Looked up from germline, CDR1 is MGHRA and CDR2 is YSYEKL. The CDR3 runs to 16 residues. Germline trimming cut 1 base from V and 1 base from J; bases unmatched to any gene: 0. The CDR3 loop reads CASSQGTGSGANVLTF. The DNA for the CDR3 is TGCGCCAGCAGCCAAGGGACAGGGTCTGGGGCCAACGTCCTGACTTTC.

This chain links TRBV2 with TRBJ1-2; maybe TRBD1 (5 bases). The germline gives CDR1 SNHLY, CDR2 FYNNEI. The CDR3 extends over 15 amino acids. V lost 4 bases and J 4 bases, leaving 16 bases between the germline ends. The CDR3 DNA reads as TGTGCCAGCAGTGCATGGGACTTGCCTGGCTATGGCTACACCTTC. Amino acids: CASSAWDLPGYGYTF.

The chain combines TRBV2 with TRBJ1-5; 8 bases fit TRBD1. Germline CDR1 and CDR2: SNHLY and FYNNEI. CDR3 size: 15 residues. With 4 bases clipped from V and 2 bases from J, the junction kept 4 bases outside the gene matches. CDR3 amino acids: CASSGPTGGNQPQHF. The CDR3 nucleotides read TGTGCCAGCAGTGGCCCGACAGGGGGCAATCAGCCCCAGCATTTT.

The gene calls are TRBV19 and TRBJ1-2; D remains unclear. CDR1 and CDR2 from the germline V gene are LNHDA and SQIVND (reference sequence). V was shortened by 0 bases and J by 7 bases, with 12 bases between the two germline ends. The CDR3 spans 14 residues. CDR3 coding DNA: TGTGCCAGTAGTATAGATCTTTGGGCCGGTGGCTACACCTTC. Amino acid sequence: CASSIDLWAGGYTF.